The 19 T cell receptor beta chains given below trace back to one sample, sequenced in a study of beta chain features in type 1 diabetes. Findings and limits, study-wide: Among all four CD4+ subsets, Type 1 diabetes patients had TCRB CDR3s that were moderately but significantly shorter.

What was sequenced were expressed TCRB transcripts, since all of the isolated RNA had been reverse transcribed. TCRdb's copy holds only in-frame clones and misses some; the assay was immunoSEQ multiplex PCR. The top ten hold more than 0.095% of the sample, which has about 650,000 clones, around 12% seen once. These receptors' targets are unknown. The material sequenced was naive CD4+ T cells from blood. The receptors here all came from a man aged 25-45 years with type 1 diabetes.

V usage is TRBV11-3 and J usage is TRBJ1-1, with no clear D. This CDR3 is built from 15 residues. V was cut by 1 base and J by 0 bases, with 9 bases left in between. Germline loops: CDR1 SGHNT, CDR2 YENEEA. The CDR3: CASSLAGTLNTEAFF. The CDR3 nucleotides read TGTGCCAGCAGCTTAGCTGGCACCTTGAACACTGAAGCTTTCTTT.

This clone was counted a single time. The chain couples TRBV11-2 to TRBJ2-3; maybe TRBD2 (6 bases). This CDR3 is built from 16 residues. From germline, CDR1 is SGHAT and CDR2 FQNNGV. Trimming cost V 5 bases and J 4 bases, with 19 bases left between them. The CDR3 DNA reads TGTGCCAGCAGCACCCTAGCGACCCTGGGAGCAGATACGCAGTATTTT. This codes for CASSTLATLGADTQYF. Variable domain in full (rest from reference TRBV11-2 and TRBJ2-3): EAGVAQSPRYKIIEKRQSVAFWCNPISGHATLYWYQQILGQGPKLLIQFQNNGVVDDSQLPKDRFSAERLKGVDSTLKIQPAKLEDSAVYLCASSTLATLGADTQYFGPGTRLTVL.

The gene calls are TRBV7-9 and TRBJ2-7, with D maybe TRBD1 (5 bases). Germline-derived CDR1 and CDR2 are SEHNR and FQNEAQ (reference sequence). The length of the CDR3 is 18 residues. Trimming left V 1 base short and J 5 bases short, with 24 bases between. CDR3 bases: TGTGCCAGCAGCTTAGGGTCAGGGCTATACCAGAAGGGTCACGAGCAGTACTTC. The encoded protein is CASSLGSGLYQKGHEQYF.

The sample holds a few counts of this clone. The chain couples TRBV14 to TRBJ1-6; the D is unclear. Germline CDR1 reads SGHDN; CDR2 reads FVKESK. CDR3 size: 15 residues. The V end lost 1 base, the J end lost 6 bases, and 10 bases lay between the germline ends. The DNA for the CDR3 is TGTGCCAGCAGCCAAGTCCCCGGGTCTAATTCACCCCTCCACTTT. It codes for CASSQVPGSNSPLHF.

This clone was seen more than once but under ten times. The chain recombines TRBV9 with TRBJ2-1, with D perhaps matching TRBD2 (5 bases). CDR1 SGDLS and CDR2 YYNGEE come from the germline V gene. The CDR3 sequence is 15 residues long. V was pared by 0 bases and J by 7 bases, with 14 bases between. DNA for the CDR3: TGTGCCAGCAGCGTAGGGACTCTCCTCTTTAATGAGCAGTTCTTC. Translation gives CASSVGTLLFNEQFF.

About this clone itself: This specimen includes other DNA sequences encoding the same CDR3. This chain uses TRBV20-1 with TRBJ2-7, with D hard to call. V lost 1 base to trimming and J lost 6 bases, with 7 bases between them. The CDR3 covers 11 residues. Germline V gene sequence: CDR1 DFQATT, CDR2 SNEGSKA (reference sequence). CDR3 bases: TGCAGTGCTAGAGGACCGGGCGAGCAGTACTTC. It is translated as CSARGPGEQYF.

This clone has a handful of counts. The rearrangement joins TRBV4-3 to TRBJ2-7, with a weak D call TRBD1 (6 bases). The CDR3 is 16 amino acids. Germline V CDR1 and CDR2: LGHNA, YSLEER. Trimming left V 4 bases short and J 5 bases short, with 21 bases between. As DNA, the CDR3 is TGCGCCAGCAGCCTATCCCCGGGGCAGGGGTCCGACGAGCAGTACTTC. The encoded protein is CASSLSPGQGSDEQYF.

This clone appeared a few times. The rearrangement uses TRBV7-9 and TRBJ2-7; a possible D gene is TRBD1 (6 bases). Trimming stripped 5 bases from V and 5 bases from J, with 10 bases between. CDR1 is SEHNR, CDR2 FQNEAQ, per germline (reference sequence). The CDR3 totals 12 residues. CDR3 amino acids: CASSPRQDEQYF. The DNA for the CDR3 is TGTGCCAGCAGCCCTAGACAGGACGAGCAGTACTTC.

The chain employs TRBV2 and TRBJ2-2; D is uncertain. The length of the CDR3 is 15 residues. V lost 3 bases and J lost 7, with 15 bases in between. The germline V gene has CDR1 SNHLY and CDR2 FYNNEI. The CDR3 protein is CASSDGAWTGGELFF. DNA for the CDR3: TGTGCCAGCAGTGACGGAGCCTGGACGGGCGGGGAGCTGTTTTTT.

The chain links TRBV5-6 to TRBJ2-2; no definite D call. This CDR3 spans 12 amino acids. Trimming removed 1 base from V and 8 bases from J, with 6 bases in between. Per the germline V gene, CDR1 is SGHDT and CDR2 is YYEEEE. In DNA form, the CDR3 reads TGTGCCAGCAGCTTGACCCTGGGGGAGCTGTTTTTT. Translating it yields CASSLTLGELFF. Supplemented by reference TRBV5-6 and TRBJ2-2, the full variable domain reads DAGVTQSPTHLIKTRGQQVTLRCSPKSGHDTVSWYQQALGQGPQFIFQYYEEEERQRGNFPDRFSGHQFPNYSSELNVNALLLGDSALYLCASSLTLGELFFGEGSRLTVL.

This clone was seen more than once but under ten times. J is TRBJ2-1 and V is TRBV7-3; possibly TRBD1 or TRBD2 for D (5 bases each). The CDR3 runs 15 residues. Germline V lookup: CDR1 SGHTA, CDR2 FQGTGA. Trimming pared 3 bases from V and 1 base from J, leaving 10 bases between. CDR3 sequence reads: CASSFRGTSYNEQFF. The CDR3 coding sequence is TGTGCCAGCAGCTTCCGGGGCACATCCTACAATGAGCAGTTCTTC.

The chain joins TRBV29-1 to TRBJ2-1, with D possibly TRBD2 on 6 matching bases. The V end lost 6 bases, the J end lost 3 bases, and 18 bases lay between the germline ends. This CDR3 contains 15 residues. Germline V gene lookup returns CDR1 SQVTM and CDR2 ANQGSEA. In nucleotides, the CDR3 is TGCAGCGTCGGCGGACTAACCAGTCGCTACAATGAGCAGTTCTTC. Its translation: CSVGGLTSRYNEQFF.

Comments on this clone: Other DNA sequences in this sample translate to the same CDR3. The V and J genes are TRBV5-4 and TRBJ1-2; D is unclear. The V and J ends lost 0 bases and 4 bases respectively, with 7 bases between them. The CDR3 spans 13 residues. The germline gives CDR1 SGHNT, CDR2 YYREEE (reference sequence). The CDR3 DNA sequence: TGTGCCAGCAGCTTGGGGCAGAGCTATGGCTACACCTTC. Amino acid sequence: CASSLGQSYGYTF.

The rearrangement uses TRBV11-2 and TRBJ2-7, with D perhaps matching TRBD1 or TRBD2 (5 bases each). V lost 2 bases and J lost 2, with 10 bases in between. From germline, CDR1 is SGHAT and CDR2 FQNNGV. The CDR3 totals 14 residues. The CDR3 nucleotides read TGTGCCAGCAGCTTATCTAGCAGGGCCTACGAGCAGTACTTC. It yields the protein CASSLSSRAYEQYF.

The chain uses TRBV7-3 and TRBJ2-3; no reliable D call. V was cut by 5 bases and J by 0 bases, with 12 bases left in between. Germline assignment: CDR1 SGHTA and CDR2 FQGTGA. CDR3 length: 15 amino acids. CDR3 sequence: CASSPSPLSTDTQYF. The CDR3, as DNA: TGTGCCAGCAGCCCCTCCCCCCTAAGCACAGATACGCAGTATTTT.

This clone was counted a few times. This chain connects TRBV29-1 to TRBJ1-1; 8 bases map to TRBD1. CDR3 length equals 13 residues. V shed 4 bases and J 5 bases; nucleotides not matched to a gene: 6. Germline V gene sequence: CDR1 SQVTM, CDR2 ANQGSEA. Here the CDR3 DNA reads TGCAGCGTTGTCTTACAGGGGGGGACTGAAGCTTTCTTT. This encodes CSVVLQGGTEAFF.

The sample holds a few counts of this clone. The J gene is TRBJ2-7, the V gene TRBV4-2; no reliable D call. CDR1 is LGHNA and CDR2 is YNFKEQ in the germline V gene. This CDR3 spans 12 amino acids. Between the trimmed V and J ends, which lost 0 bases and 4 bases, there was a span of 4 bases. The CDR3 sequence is CASSQDKYEQYF. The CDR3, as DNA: TGTGCCAGCAGCCAAGATAAGTACGAGCAGTACTTC.

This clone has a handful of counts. CDR3 nucleotides: TGTGCCAGCAGCCACGGTACGGGACGGGAGACCCAGTACTTC. Residues: CASSHGTGRETQYF. This chain uses TRBV7-2 with TRBJ2-5; D may be TRBD1 or TRBD2 (5 bases each). The CDR3 length is 14 residues. Trimming took 5 bases from V and 5 from J, leaving 15 bases between them. Looked up from germline, CDR1 is SGHTA and CDR2 is FQGNSA.

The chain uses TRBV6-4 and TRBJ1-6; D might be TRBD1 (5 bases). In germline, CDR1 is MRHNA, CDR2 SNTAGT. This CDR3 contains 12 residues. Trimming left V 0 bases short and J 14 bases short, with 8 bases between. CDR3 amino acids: CASSDSGGTLHF. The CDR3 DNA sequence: TGTGCCAGCAGTGACTCCGGGGGTACCCTCCACTTT.